The 14 T cell receptor beta chains below come from one sample, sequenced in a study of blood T cell repertoires in COVID-19. Sequencing used immunoSEQ multiplex PCR; TCRdb keeps in-frame clones, though not all of them. The sample shows approximately 90,000 clones, less than 85% of them seen only once. The source material was peripheral blood. Receptors originate from a woman at least 80 years old with acute or convalescent COVID-19.

This rearrangement joins TRBV30 to TRBJ1-1; 8 bases map to TRBD1. Germline V gene lookup returns CDR1 GTSNPN and CDR2 SVGIG (reference sequence). The CDR3 is made up of 15 amino acids. The J segment lost 4 bases and the V segment lost 0 bases, leaving 7 bases of the junction unmatched. CDR3 sequence (DNA): TGTGCCTGGAGTGTACAAAGACAGGGGCGCACTGAAGCTTTCTTT. Protein: CAWSVQRQGRTEAFF.

The chain uses TRBV7-6 and TRBJ2-3; the match to TRBD2 covers 12 bases. J was trimmed by 4 bases and V by 4 bases; bases with no gene match: 6. The CDR3 extends over 16 amino acids. Germline assignment: CDR1 SGHVS and CDR2 FNYEAQ. CDR3 loop: CASSSTSGSSADTQYF. The CDR3 region has the DNA TGTGCCAGCAGCTCGACTAGCGGGAGTTCCGCAGATACGCAGTATTTT.

The chain is built from TRBV19 and TRBJ2-1; 7 nucleotides match TRBD2. CDR3 length equals 14 residues. Trimming cost V 4 bases and J 3 bases; bases outside gene matches: 3. Germline-derived CDR1 and CDR2 are LNHDA and SQIVND (reference sequence). DNA of the CDR3: TGTGCCAGTAGTACGTCTAGCGGCTACAATGAGCAGTTCTTC. Amino acid sequence: CASSTSSGYNEQFF.

The rearrangement joins TRBV2 to TRBJ2-3; TRBD2 matches at 9 bases. This CDR3 spans 15 amino acids. V shed 4 bases and J 5 bases; nucleotides not matched to a gene: 7. Germline V gene lookup returns CDR1 SNHLY and CDR2 FYNNEI. The CDR3 is CASSGGGGDGDTQYF. In DNA, the CDR3 is TGTGCCAGCAGTGGGGGCGGGGGGGACGGAGATACGCAGTATTTT.

This clone was counted only a few times. The chain combines TRBV28 with TRBJ1-1; 8 bases map to TRBD1. CDR1 and CDR2 from the germline V gene are MDHEN and SYDVKM. The trim removed 5 bases at V and 8 bases at J, leaving 7 bases unmatched. CDR3 length equals 13 residues. This CDR3 is CASSTAGQAEAFF. CDR3 bases: TGTGCCAGCAGTACCGCGGGACAGGCCGAAGCTTTCTTT.

The chain is built from TRBV7-9 and TRBJ2-5, with unresolved D. Trimming removed 3 bases from V and 7 bases from J, with 15 bases in between. Per the germline V gene, CDR1 is SEHNR and CDR2 is FQNEAQ (reference sequence). This CDR3 is 14 amino acids long. CDR3 sequence: CASSFPVTAGTQYF. The CDR3 DNA reads as TGTGCCAGCAGCTTTCCGGTGACGGCAGGGACCCAGTACTTC.

The J gene is TRBJ2-7, the V gene TRBV12-3 or TRBV12-4; the D gene is possibly TRBD2 (6 bases). The CDR3 spans 13 residues. V was pared by 5 bases and J by 6 bases, with 14 bases between. CDR3 coding DNA: TGTGCCAGCAGTCTGCAGGACTACGGCGAGCAGTACTTC. Translated: CASSLQDYGEQYF.

This clone was seen a single time. The chain employs TRBV2 and TRBJ2-6; 7 nucleotides match TRBD1. With 5 bases clipped from V and 1 base from J, the junction kept 8 bases outside the gene matches. Germline V gene sequence: CDR1 SNHLY, CDR2 FYNNEI. This CDR3 spans 17 amino acids. In nucleotides, the CDR3 is TGTGCCAGCAGTAGGGGACAGACTCTATCTGGGGCCAACGTCCTGACTTTC. Its translation is CASSRGQTLSGANVLTF.

The chain recombines TRBV4-2 with TRBJ2-7, with 7 bases identical to TRBD2. V lost 6 bases and J lost 5; bases outside the gene matches: 10. CDR1 is LGHNA, CDR2 YNFKEQ, per germline. The CDR3 has 14 amino acids. CDR3: CASSGRGSIHEQYF. The CDR3 coding sequence is TGTGCCAGCAGTGGGCGCGGGAGCATCCACGAGCAGTACTTC.

V is TRBV30 and J is TRBJ2-7, with 10 bases identical to TRBD2. Trimming took 2 bases from V and 6 from J; bases not matched to a gene: 7. The CDR3 extends over 14 amino acids. CDR1 and CDR2 from the germline V gene are GTSNPN and SVGIG (reference sequence). CDR3 sequence reads: CAWSISSGSVEQYF. Written as DNA, the CDR3 is TGTGCCTGGAGTATTTCTAGCGGGAGTGTCGAGCAGTACTTC.

The chain employs TRBV6-5 and TRBJ1-6; 7 nucleotides line up with TRBD1. The ends lost 4 bases at V and 8 bases at J; junction bases unmatched: 8. Germline-derived CDR1 and CDR2 are MNHEY and SVGAGI. This CDR3 region has 15 residues. The CDR3 is CASSWSGTDDSPLHF. The CDR3 nucleotides are TGTGCCAGCAGTTGGTCCGGGACAGATGATTCACCCCTCCACTTT.

The chain uses TRBV5-1 and TRBJ2-4; TRBD2 matches at 11 bases. CDR1 is SGHRS, CDR2 YFSETQ, per germline. J lost 0 bases, V lost 0 bases, and 2 bases had no gene match. There are 17 residues in the CDR3. The CDR3 coding sequence is TGCGCCAGCAGCTTGGGTAGCGGGAGGGGAGCCAAAAACATTCAGTACTTC. This codes for CASSLGSGRGAKNIQYF.

This rearrangement joins TRBV5-1 to TRBJ2-5, with 8 bases identical to TRBD2. The CDR3 runs to 15 residues. Germline V gives CDR1 SGHRS, CDR2 YFSETQ. Losses at the gene ends were 1 base for V and 1 base for J; bases not matched to a gene: 3. The CDR3, as DNA: TGCGCCAGCAGCTTGATGCGGGGGGTCCAAGAGACCCAGTACTTC. The encoded protein is CASSLMRGVQETQYF. The variable domain in full, completed from reference TRBV5-1 and TRBJ2-5, reads KAGVTQTPRYLIKTRGQQVTLSCSPISGHRSVSWYQQTPGQGLQFLFEYFSETQRNKGNFPGRFSGRQFSNSRSEMNVSTLELGDSALYLCASSLMRGVQETQYFGPGTRLLVL.

The chain recombines TRBV21-1 with TRBJ2-1; the table's D call of TRBD1 was not tested on the DNA. TRBV21-1 has pseudogene status. The CDR3 runs 14 residues. CDR3 DNA sequence: TGTGCCAGCAGCTCAGGGGACAGGCACAATGAGCAGTTCTTC. It encodes CASSSGDRHNEQFF.